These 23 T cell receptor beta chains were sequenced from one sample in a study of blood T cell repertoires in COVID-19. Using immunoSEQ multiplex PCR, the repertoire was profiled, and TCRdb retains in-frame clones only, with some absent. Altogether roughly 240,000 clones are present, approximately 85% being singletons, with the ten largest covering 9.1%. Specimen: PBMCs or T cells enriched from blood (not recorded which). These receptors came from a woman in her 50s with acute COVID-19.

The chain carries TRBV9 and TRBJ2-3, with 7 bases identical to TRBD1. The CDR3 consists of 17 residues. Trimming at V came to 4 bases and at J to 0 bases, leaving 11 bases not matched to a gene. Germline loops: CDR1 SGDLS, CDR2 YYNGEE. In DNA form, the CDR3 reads TGTGCCAGCAGCCCCGTAGGGGGCTTGACGAGCACAGATACGCAGTATTTT. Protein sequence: CASSPVGGLTSTDTQYF. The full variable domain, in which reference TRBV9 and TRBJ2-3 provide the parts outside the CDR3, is DSGVTQTPKHLITATGQRVTLRCSPRSGDLSVYWYQQSLDQGLQFLIQYYNGEERAKGNILERFSAQQFPDLHSELNLSSLELGDSALYFCASSPVGGLTSTDTQYFGPGTRLTVL.

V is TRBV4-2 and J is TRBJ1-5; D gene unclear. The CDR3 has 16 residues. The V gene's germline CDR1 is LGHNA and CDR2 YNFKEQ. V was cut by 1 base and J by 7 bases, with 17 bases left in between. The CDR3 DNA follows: TGTGCCAGCAGCCAAGGGCGGCAGACGAGGTGGCAGCCCCAGCATTTT. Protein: CASSQGRQTRWQPQHF.

The CDR3 DNA follows: TGTGCCAGCAGCTTAGATGCTAACTCTGGAAACACCATATATTTT. This sequence encodes CASSLDANSGNTIYF. The J gene is TRBJ1-3, the V gene TRBV7-8; D ambiguous. In germline, CDR1 is SGHVS, CDR2 FQNEAQ. The CDR3 runs 15 residues. Trimming cost V 1 base and J 0 bases, with 7 bases left between them.

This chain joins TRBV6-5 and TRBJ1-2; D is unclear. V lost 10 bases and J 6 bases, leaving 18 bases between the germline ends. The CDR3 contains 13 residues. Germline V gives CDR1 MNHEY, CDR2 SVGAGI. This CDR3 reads CANSLDGKNGYTF. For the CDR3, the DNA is TGTGCCAATTCCCTGGACGGGAAGAATGGCTACACCTTC.

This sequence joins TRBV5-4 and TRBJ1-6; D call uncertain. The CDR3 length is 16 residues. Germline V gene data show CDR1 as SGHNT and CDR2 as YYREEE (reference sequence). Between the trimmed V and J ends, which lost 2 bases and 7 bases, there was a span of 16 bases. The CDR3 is CASSFFPSKENSPLHF. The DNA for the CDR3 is TGTGCCAGCAGCTTCTTTCCATCTAAAGAGAATTCACCCCTCCACTTT. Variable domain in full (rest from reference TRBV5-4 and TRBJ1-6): ETGVTQSPTHLIKTRGQQVTLRCSSQSGHNTVSWYQQALGQGPQFIFQYYREEENGRGNFPPRFSGLQFPNYSSELNVNALELDDSALYLCASSFFPSKENSPLHFGNGTRLTVT.

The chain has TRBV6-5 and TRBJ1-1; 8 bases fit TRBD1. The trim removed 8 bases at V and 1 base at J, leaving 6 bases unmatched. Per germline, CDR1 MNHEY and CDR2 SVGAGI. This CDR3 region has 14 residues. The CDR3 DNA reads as TGTGCCAGCCGACAGGGGATGTGGAACACTGAAGCTTTCTTT. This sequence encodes CASRQGMWNTEAFF.

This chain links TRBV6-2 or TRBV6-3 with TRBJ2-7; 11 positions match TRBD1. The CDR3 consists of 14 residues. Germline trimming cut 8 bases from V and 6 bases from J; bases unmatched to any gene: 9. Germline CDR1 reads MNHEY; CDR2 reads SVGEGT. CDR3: CASRSLGQGGEQYF. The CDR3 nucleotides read TGTGCCAGCCGTTCCTTGGGACAGGGGGGCGAGCAGTACTTC.

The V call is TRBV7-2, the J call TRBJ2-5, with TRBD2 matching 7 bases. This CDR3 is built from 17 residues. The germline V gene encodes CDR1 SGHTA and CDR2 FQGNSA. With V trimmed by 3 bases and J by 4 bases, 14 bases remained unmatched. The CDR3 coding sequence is TGTGCCAGCAGCTTGATAGGGGCTAGCGGTGGAGTAGAGACCCAGTACTTC. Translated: CASSLIGASGGVETQYF. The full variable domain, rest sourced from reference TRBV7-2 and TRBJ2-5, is GAGVSQSPSNKVTEKGKDVELRCDPISGHTALYWYRQSLGQGLEFLIYFQGNSAPDKSGLPSDRFSAERTGGSVSTLTIQRTQQEDSAVYLCASSLIGASGGVETQYFGPGTRLLVL.

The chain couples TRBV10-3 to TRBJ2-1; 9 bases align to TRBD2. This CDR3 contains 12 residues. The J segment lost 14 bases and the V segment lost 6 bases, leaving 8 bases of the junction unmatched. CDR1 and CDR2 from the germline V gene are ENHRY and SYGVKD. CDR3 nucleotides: TGTGCCATCAGGGGGGGGCTAGCGGGGAAGTTCTTC. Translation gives CAIRGGLAGKFF.

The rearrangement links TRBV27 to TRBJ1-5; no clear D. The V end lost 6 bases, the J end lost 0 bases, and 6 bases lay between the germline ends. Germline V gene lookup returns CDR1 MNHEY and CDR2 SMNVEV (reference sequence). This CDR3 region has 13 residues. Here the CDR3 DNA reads TGTGCCAGCAGCCACATTAGCAATCAGCCCCAGCATTTT. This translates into CASSHISNQPQHF.

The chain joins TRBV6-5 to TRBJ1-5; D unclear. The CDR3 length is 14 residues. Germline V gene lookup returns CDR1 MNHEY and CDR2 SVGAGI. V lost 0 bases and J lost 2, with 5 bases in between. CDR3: CASSYSSGNQPQHF. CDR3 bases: TGTGCCAGCAGTTACTCGAGCGGCAATCAGCCCCAGCATTTT.

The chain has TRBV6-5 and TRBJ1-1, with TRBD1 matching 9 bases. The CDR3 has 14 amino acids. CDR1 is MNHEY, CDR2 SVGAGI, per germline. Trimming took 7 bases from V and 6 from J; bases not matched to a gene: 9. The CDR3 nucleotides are TGTGCCAGCACCAAGGGACAGGGACGGCCTGAAGCTTTCTTT. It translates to CASTKGQGRPEAFF.

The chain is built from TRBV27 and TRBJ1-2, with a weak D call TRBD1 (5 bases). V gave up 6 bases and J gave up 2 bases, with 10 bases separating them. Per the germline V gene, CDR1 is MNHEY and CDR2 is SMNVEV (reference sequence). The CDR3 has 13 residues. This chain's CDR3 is CASSFGGNYGYTF. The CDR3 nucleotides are TGTGCCAGCAGCTTCGGGGGAAACTATGGCTACACCTTC.

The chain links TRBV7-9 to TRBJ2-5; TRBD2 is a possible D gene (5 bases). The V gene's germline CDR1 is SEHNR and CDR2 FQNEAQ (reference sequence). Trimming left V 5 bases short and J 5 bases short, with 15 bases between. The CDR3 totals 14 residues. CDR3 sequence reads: CASSPWTGLETQYF. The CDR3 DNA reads TGTGCCAGCAGCCCATGGACTGGGTTGGAGACCCAGTACTTC.

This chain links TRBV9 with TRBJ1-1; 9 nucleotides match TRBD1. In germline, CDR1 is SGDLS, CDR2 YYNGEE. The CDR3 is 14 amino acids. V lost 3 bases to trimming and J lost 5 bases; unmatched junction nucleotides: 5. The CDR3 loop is CASSEGQGWTEAFF. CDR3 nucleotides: TGTGCCAGCAGCGAAGGACAGGGGTGGACTGAAGCTTTCTTT.

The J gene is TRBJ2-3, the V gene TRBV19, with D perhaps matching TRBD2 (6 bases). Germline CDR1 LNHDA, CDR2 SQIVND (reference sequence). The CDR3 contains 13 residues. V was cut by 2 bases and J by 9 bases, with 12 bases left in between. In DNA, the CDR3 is TGTGCCAGTAGTATAAAGGGACTTCGGACGCAGTATTTT. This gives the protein CASSIKGLRTQYF.

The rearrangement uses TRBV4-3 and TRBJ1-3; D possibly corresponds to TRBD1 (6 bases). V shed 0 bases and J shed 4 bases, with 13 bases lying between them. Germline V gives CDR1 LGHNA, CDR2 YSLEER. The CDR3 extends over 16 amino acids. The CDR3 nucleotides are TGCGCCAGCAGCCAAGAGGGGGGGGGCGCGGGAAACACCATATATTTT. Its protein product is CASSQEGGGAGNTIYF.

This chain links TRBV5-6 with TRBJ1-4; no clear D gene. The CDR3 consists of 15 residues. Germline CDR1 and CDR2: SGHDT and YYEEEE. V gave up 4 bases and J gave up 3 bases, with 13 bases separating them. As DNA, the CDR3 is TGTGCCAGCAGCGGAGGAGGGTACTCTAATGAAAAACTGTTTTTT. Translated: CASSGGGYSNEKLFF.

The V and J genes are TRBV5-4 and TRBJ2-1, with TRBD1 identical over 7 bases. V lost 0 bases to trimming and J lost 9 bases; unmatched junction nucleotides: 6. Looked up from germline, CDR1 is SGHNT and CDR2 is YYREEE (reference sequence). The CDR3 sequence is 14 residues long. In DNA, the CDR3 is TGTGCCAGCAGCTTGGCAGGGGGATTAGGTGAGCAGTTCTTC. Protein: CASSLAGGLGEQFF.

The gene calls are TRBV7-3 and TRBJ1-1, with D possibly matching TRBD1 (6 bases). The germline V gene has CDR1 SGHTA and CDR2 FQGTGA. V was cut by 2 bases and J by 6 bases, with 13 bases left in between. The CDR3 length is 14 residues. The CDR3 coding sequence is TGTGCCAGCAGCTTAGGTCTGGACAGCCCTGAAGCTTTCTTT. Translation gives CASSLGLDSPEAFF. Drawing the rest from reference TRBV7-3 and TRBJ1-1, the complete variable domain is GAGVSQTPSNKVTEKGKYVELRCDPISGHTALYWYRQSLGQGPEFLIYFQGTGAADDSGLPNDRFFAVRPEGSVSTLKIQRTERGDSAVYLCASSLGLDSPEAFFGQGTRLTVV.

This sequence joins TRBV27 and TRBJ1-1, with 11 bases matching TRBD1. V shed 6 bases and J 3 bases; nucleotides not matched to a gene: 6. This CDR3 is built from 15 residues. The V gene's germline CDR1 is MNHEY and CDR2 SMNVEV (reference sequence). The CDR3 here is CASSGQGASDTEAFF. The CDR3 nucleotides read TGTGCCAGCAGCGGACAGGGGGCGAGTGACACTGAAGCTTTCTTT.

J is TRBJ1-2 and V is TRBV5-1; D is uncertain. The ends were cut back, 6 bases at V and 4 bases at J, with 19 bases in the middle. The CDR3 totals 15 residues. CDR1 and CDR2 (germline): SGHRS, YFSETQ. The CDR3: CASKNSGDAVYGYTF. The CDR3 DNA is TGCGCCAGCAAGAACAGCGGAGACGCGGTCTATGGCTACACCTTC.

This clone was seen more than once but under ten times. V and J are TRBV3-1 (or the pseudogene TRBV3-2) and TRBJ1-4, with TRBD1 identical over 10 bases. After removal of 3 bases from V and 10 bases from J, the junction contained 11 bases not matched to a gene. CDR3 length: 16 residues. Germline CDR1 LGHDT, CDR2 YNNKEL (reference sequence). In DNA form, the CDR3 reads TGTGCCAGCAGCCAGCCGTGGACAGGGGGGGGTGGAAAACTGTTTTTT. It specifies CASSQPWTGGGGKLFF.